These 28 T cell receptor beta chains share one sample of origin, sequenced in a study of regulatory T cells in long-lasting Graves disease. Sequencing libraries for TCR beta were prepared with iRepertoire HTBI primers and Arm-PCR of CDR3 regions. TCRdb ran MiXCR on the multiplex PCR reads and lists one entry per CDR3 protein. The table shows about 470,000 distinct CDR3 sequences, with roughly 21% occurring only once. Time point meaning: persistent/refractory GD, antithyroid drugs over 5 years with positive TRAb. PBMC-derived RNA was used for the TCR library. The sequencing used peripheral blood mononuclear cells (PBMCs), collected when the disease was refractory, from a patient treated with antithyroid drugs. The source is a female donor with Graves disease.

This clonotype was seen many times. V and J are TRBV6-1 and TRBJ1-1; D uncertain. The ends were cut back, 3 bases at V and 1 base at J, with 12 bases in the middle. This CDR3 spans 15 amino acids. Germline loops: CDR1 MNHNS, CDR2 SASEGT. The CDR3 reads CASSDGWAGNTEAFF. In DNA, the CDR3 is TGTGCCAGCAGTGACGGTTGGGCGGGGAACACTGAAGCTTTCTTT.

The chain has TRBV20-1 and TRBJ1-1, with 7 bases lining up with TRBD1. This CDR3 spans 16 amino acids. V was pared by 1 base and J by 3 bases, with 11 bases of the junction left unmatched. Germline-derived CDR1 and CDR2 are DFQATT and SNEGSKA (reference sequence). This CDR3 is CSARGPDRRTHTEAFF. CDR3 bases: TGCAGTGCTAGAGGGCCGGACAGGAGAACTCACACTGAAGCTTTCTTT.

This chain uses TRBV6-4 with TRBJ1-5; possible D gene TRBD1, 5 bases. Trimming left V 5 bases short and J 6 bases short, with 20 bases between. This CDR3 has 16 amino acids. The V gene's germline CDR1 is MRHNA and CDR2 SNTAGT. The CDR3 protein is CASSYDQGSGGQPQHF. CDR3 sequence (DNA): TGTGCCAGCAGTTACGACCAGGGCAGTGGGGGTCAGCCCCAGCATTTT.

This clonotype was picked up many times. The J gene is TRBJ1-3, the V gene TRBV12-3 or TRBV12-4; TRBD1 is a possible D gene (6 bases). Trimming removed 1 base from V and 3 bases from J, with 10 bases in between. This CDR3 contains 15 residues. CDR3 region: CASSLDGGDGNTIYF. In DNA form, the CDR3 reads TGTGCCAGCAGTTTAGATGGGGGCGATGGAAACACCATATATTTT.

V and J are TRBV20-1 and TRBJ2-5, with TRBD2 matching 7 bases. The V gene end was trimmed by 6 bases and the J gene end by 5 bases; junction bases not matched to a gene: 15. The V gene's germline CDR1 is DFQATT and CDR2 SNEGSKA (reference sequence). The CDR3 has 15 residues. The CDR3 DNA follows: TGCAGTGCCCCACACGGGGGGAGGGCCGGGGAGACCCAGTACTTC. It specifies CSAPHGGRAGETQYF.

This clonotype was detected only once. V gene TRBV7-6 combines with J gene TRBJ2-2, with TRBD1 matching over 9 bases. The germline V gene has CDR1 SGHVS and CDR2 FNYEAQ. Trimming took 5 bases from V and 6 from J; bases not matched to a gene: 7. This CDR3 comprises 15 residues. The CDR3 DNA sequence: TGTGCCAGCAGCCTGGGACAGGGAGATCCCGGGGAGCTGTTTTTT. Translated: CASSLGQGDPGELFF.

This clonotype showed up just a few times. The chain combines TRBV6-1 with TRBJ1-4; D is undetermined. The CDR3 has 16 residues. Looked up from germline, CDR1 is MNHNS and CDR2 is SASEGT. V lost 6 bases and J 4 bases, leaving 18 bases between the germline ends. CDR3 DNA: TGTGCCAGCAGGCGGTTGGGTATTGGGGATAATGAAAAACTGTTTTTT. Protein sequence: CASRRLGIGDNEKLFF.

V usage is TRBV28 and J usage is TRBJ1-2, with D possibly being TRBD1 (5 bases). The CDR3 is 13 residues long. Germline V gene lookup returns CDR1 MDHEN and CDR2 SYDVKM. The V end lost 3 bases, the J end lost 7 bases, and 12 bases lay between the germline ends. CDR3 bases: TGTGCCAGCAGTTTTACTGGGGCGGGTGGCTACACCTTC. Translation: CASSFTGAGGYTF.

This clonotype was found many times. The V gene is TRBV27, the J gene TRBJ1-1, with no clear D. The CDR3 runs 17 residues. Trimming took off 5 bases at V and 0 bases at J, with 19 bases between the two ends. CDR1 and CDR2 from the germline V gene are MNHEY and SMNVEV (reference sequence). In DNA, the CDR3 is TGTGCCAGCAGTAAAATGGGCCTGGGATGGGTGAACACTGAAGCTTTCTTT. Encoded protein: CASSKMGLGWVNTEAFF.

The table lists this clonotype with a few counts. The chain combines TRBV11-3 with TRBJ2-2; 8 bases agree with TRBD2. The CDR3 is 15 amino acids. Trimming cost V 4 bases and J 4 bases; bases outside gene matches: 5. Germline V CDR1 and CDR2: SGHNT, YENEEA. As DNA, the CDR3 is TGTGCCAGCAGCTGGGGCCGGGGGGGCACCGGGGAGCTGTTTTTT. This sequence encodes CASSWGRGGTGELFF.

The table lists this clonotype with many counts. The rearrangement joins TRBV6-9 to TRBJ1-1; possible D gene TRBD1, 6 bases. The CDR3 covers 16 residues. V gave up 3 bases and J gave up 4 bases, with 18 bases separating them. Germline V gives CDR1 MNHGY, CDR2 SVAAGI. CDR3: CASSYVRTAEGTEAFF. CDR3 sequence (DNA): TGTGCCAGCAGTTACGTCCGGACAGCCGAGGGCACTGAAGCTTTCTTT.

There are many counts of this clonotype. This chain uses TRBV28 with TRBJ2-5; D is possibly TRBD2 (7 bases). Trimming removed 1 base at V and 5 bases at J, with 14 bases between. From germline, CDR1 is MDHEN and CDR2 SYDVKM. This CDR3 contains 15 residues. The CDR3 loop is CASSLFQGTTETQYF. Written as DNA, the CDR3 is TGTGCCAGCAGTTTATTCCAGGGGACTACGGAGACCCAGTACTTC.

The chain combines TRBV5-1 with TRBJ2-7; 7 nucleotides match TRBD2. This CDR3 comprises 16 residues. CDR1 SGHRS and CDR2 YFSETQ come from the germline V gene. V was clipped by 0 bases and J by 7 bases; unmatched bases: 13. The DNA for the CDR3 is TGCGCCAGCAGCTTGGCCTTGGGCGCGGGGGTGGAAGAGCAGTACTTC. Its protein is CASSLALGAGVEEQYF.

The genes are TRBV6-1 and TRBJ2-7, with 8 positions matching TRBD1. This CDR3 comprises 15 residues. The V gene end was trimmed by 5 bases and the J gene end by 2 bases; junction bases not matched to a gene: 8. The germline CDR1 and CDR2 sequences are MNHNS and SASEGT. The CDR3, as DNA: TGTGCCAGCAGTATGGGGACAGGACCCACCTACGAGCAGTACTTC. Protein sequence: CASSMGTGPTYEQYF.

The chain recombines TRBV27 with TRBJ1-2; 9 nucleotides match TRBD1. The CDR3 runs 13 residues. Trimming removed 5 bases from V and 6 bases from J; junction bases left unmatched: 4. Germline-derived CDR1 and CDR2 are MNHEY and SMNVEV (reference sequence). CDR3 protein: CASSLGQGHGYTF. CDR3 DNA: TGTGCCAGCAGTCTGGGACAGGGACATGGCTACACCTTC.

The chain carries TRBV20-1 and TRBJ2-3; D possibly corresponds to TRBD2 (6 bases). V was shortened by 7 bases and J by 6 bases, with 20 bases between the two germline ends. This CDR3 is 14 amino acids long. CDR1 is DFQATT and CDR2 is SNEGSKA in the germline V gene (reference sequence). The CDR3 protein is CSGGDRGIGDTQYF. Written as DNA, the CDR3 is TGCAGTGGGGGGGACCGCGGCATAGGGGATACGCAGTATTTT.

In regard to this clonotype: Since a much larger clone is just one base distant, this may be a read error. This sequence joins TRBV27 and TRBJ1-1; D call uncertain. Germline V gives CDR1 MNHEY, CDR2 SMNVEV (reference sequence). The CDR3 covers 13 residues. Trimming pared 11 bases from V and 1 base from J, leaving 14 bases between. CDR3 nucleotide sequence: TGTGCCGCGCAATCCGGGAGGAACACTGAAGCTTTCTTT. This sequence encodes CAAQSGRNTEAFF.

There are many counts of this clonotype. The chain employs TRBV5-6 and TRBJ1-6; D is uncertain. Germline CDR1 reads SGHDT; CDR2 reads YYEEEE. V lost 1 base and J 8 bases, leaving 10 bases between the germline ends. The CDR3 is 14 amino acids. The CDR3 DNA sequence: TGTGCCAGCAGCTTGTCGGCTGAATATTCACCCCTCCACTTT. It is translated as CASSLSAEYSPLHF.

In nucleotides, the CDR3 is TGTGCCAGCAGTTTAGAGCCAGGGGCCTATAATTCACCCCTCCACTTT. It codes for CASSLEPGAYNSPLHF. The chain joins TRBV28 to TRBJ1-6; maybe TRBD1 (6 bases). The CDR3 covers 16 residues. Trimming stripped 2 bases from V and 2 bases from J, with 10 bases between. Germline V lookup: CDR1 MDHEN, CDR2 SYDVKM.

This sequence joins TRBV30 and TRBJ1-3, with 7 bases identical to TRBD1. The trim removed 2 bases at V and 0 bases at J, leaving 10 bases unmatched. CDR1 is GTSNPN and CDR2 is SVGIG in the germline V gene (reference sequence). CDR3 length: 17 residues. The CDR3 loop is CAWSFSSGTVSGNTIYF. Written as DNA, the CDR3 is TGTGCCTGGAGTTTTTCCTCGGGGACAGTCTCTGGAAACACCATATATTTT.

This clonotype was counted between two and nine times. J is TRBJ1-2 and V is TRBV7-9, with a tentative D call TRBD1 (5 bases). Germline V gene lookup returns CDR1 SEHNR and CDR2 FQNEAQ (reference sequence). Trimming left V 6 bases short and J 2 bases short, with 13 bases between. The CDR3 contains 14 residues. The CDR3 here is CASRRGDENYGYTF. CDR3 coding DNA: TGTGCCAGCAGAAGAGGGGACGAAAACTATGGCTACACCTTC. Based on the CDR3 plus reference TRBV7-9 and TRBJ1-2, the full variable domain is DTGVSQNPRHKITKRGQNVTFRCDPISEHNRLYWYRQTLGQGPEFLTYFQNEAQLEKSRLLSDRFSAERPKGSFSTLEIQRTEQGDSAMYLCASRRGDENYGYTFGSGTRLTVV.

Here the CDR3 reads CATRSWGREQFF. CDR3 nucleotide sequence: TGTGCCACCAGGAGCTGGGGGCGTGAGCAGTTCTTC. This chain connects TRBV24-1 to TRBJ2-1, with D possibly matching TRBD1 (6 bases). The CDR3 extends over 12 amino acids. Per germline, CDR1 KGHDR and CDR2 SFDVKD. The V gene lost 7 bases and the J gene lost 9 bases, with 12 bases spanning the gap.

Turning to this clonotype: One end of the junction is discordant with germline, which a read error may explain. The CDR3 reads CASSYPQNIAGQETQYF. CDR3 sequence (DNA): TGTGCCAGCAGCTACCCGCAAAATATAGCGGGCCAAGAGACCCAGTACTTC. The V gene is TRBV5-1, the J gene TRBJ2-5, with TRBD2 identical over 7 bases. Germline CDR1 reads SGHRS; CDR2 reads YFSETQ. The CDR3 sequence is 17 residues long.

This clonotype was seen more than once but under ten times. The V gene is TRBV12-3 or TRBV12-4, the J gene TRBJ1-5; TRBD1 matches at 10 bases. This CDR3 has 15 amino acids. V lost 4 bases and J lost 7; bases outside the gene matches: 7. The CDR3 sequence is CASSSVTGGRQPQHF. Here the CDR3 DNA reads TGTGCCAGCAGTTCCGTGACAGGGGGCAGGCAGCCCCAGCATTTT.

The V gene is TRBV29-1, the J gene TRBJ2-7; D may correspond to TRBD1 or TRBD2 (6 bases each). This CDR3 is 12 amino acids long. Germline CDR1 and CDR2: SQVTM and ANQGSEA. Trimming stripped 7 bases from V and 6 bases from J, with 16 bases between. The CDR3 protein is CSARGGGGEQYF. The DNA for the CDR3 is TGCAGCGCCCGAGGAGGGGGAGGCGAGCAGTACTTC.

V usage is TRBV15 and J usage is TRBJ2-5, with unresolved D. CDR1 is LNHNV, CDR2 YYDKDF, per germline (reference sequence). The CDR3 is 14 amino acids. The V end lost 0 bases, the J end lost 5 bases, and 10 bases lay between the germline ends. DNA of the CDR3: TGTGCCACCAGCAGAGACGGACGGCCGGAGACCCAGTACTTC. This translates into CATSRDGRPETQYF.

Comment on this clonotype: A much larger clone differs from this one at a single base, so this may be a read error. The V call is TRBV5-1, the J call TRBJ1-1, with unresolved D. CDR3 size: 14 residues. V lost 0 bases and J 3 bases, leaving 9 bases between the germline ends. Looked up from germline, CDR1 is SGHRS and CDR2 is YFSETQ. CDR3 DNA: TGCGCCAGCAGCTTGGGTTCCGTTGACACTGAAGCTTTCTTT. It translates to CASSLGSVDTEAFF.

This clonotype has a handful of counts. This sequence joins TRBV5-1 and TRBJ1-4, with D uncertain. Trimming removed 0 bases from V and 0 bases from J, with 9 bases in between. CDR3 length: 16 residues. Looked up from germline, CDR1 is SGHRS and CDR2 is YFSETQ. Here the CDR3 DNA reads TGCGCCAGCAGCTTGGAGTCCCGTGCAACTAATGAAAAACTGTTTTTT. It translates to CASSLESRATNEKLFF.